This TCR beta chain came from a study of T cells after yellow fever vaccination. MiXCR, applied by TCRdb to the 5' RACE reads, yields one record per CDR3 protein. In the table there are 150,000 to 200,000 distinct CDR3 sequences, approximately 6.2% of which are singletons. The germline CDR1 and CDR2 sequences are MNHEY and SMNVEV (reference sequence). The CDR3 has 13 residues. Trimming took off 8 bases at V and 0 bases at J, with 7 bases between the two ends. This clonotype showed up many times. This specimen was CD4+ T cells sorted from PBMCs, taken on the day of the first yellow fever vaccination. This chain connects TRBV27 to TRBJ2-2; tentative D call: TRBD1 (6 bases). The sequence was obtained from a man aged 18 to 29 who received the YFV17D yellow fever vaccine. The CDR3 region is CASRDTNTGELFF. DNA of the CDR3: TGTGCCAGCCGGGACACGAACACCGGGGAGCTGTTTTTT.